This T cell receptor (beta chain) was documented in a study of response to subunit inactivated influenza vaccine. V lost 3 bases to trimming and J lost 2 bases; unmatched junction nucleotides: 11. This CDR3 region has 17 residues. Germline values: CDR1 SGHRS, CDR2 YFSETQ. TCRdb ran MiXCR on the RT-PCR reads and lists one entry per CDR3 protein. The sample includes 650,000 to 800,000 distinct CDR3 sequences, approximately 13% of them seen just once. This TCR was recovered from a man aged 50 or older who received an inactivated influenza vaccine. The chain has TRBV5-1 and TRBJ2-3; 8 bases line up with TRBD2. The sequences come from PBMCs from blood, collected 14 to 15 days before vaccination. CDR3 in amino acids: CASSSGVLAEVTDTQYF. The CDR3 coding sequence is TGCGCCAGCAGCTCGGGAGTACTAGCGGAAGTCACAGATACGCAGTATTTT.